The subject of this entry is one T cell receptor (beta chain). Extracted RNA was reverse transcribed into cDNA, the sequencing template. The assay was immunoSEQ multiplex PCR, and TCRdb's table has in-frame clones only and misses some. The sample consists of roughly 250,000 clones, around two thirds of them appearing once. The data derive from a study of CD8+ T cells in alopecia areata. Trimming removed 6 bases at V and 2 bases at J, with 17 bases between. Germline V gives CDR1 SQVTM, CDR2 ANQGSEA. The length of the CDR3 is 14 residues. This specimen was CD4+ T cells sorted from blood, taken at week 0. This sequence was found in a human donor with alopecia areata. V gene TRBV29-1 combines with J gene TRBJ2-7; a possible D gene is TRBD2 (6 bases). The CDR3 here is CSVRGGVRTYEQYF. For the CDR3, the DNA is TGCAGCGTCCGAGGCGGGGTACGAACCTACGAGCAGTACTTC.